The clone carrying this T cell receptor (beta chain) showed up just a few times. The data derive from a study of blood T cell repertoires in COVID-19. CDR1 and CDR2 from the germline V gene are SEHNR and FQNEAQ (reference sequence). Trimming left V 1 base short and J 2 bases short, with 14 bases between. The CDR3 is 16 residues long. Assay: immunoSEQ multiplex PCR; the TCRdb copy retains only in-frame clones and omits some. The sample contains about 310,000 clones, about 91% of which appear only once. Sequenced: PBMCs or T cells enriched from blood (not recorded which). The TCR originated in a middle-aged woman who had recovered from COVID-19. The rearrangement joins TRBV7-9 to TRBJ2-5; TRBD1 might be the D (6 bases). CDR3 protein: CASSLVPQGSQETQYF. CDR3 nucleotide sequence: TGTGCCAGCAGCTTAGTCCCCCAGGGGTCACAAGAGACCCAGTACTTC.